These T cell receptor beta chains were read from a single sample in a study of blood T cell repertoires in COVID-19. Here immunoSEQ multiplex PCR was the method, and the copy in TCRdb shows in-frame clones only, minus some. The top ten clones hold around 3.1% of a sample with 250,000 or so clones, over 75% of them seen once. Sequenced: PBMCs or T cells enriched from blood (not recorded which). The source of these receptors is a woman between 35 and 50 years old who had been exposed to COVID-19. Each CDR3 is given with its conserved first and last residue. D genes are given only for firm matches. Clone size is shown for a subset of rows, as once, few, many or a class of expanded clone.

TRBV13,TRBJ2-1,13,TRBD1,-,CASAGQGAHEQFF,TGTGCCAGCGCAGGACAGGGCGCGCATGAGCAGTTCTTC
TRBV5-4,TRBJ2-2,18,TRBD2,-,CASSLGGASGTGAGELFF,TGTGCCAGCAGCTTGGGGGGGGCTAGCGGGACGGGTGCCGGGGAGCTGTTTTTT
TRBV13,TRBJ2-3,16,TRBD2,-,CASSLDPAGGPDTQYF,TGTGCCAGCAGCTTAGACCCAGCGGGGGGGCCAGATACGCAGTATTTT
TRBV7-9,TRBJ2-1,17,-,-,CASSLLPRDSLGDEQFF,TGTGCCAGCAGCTTACTCCCGCGGGACAGCCTAGGAGATGAGCAGTTCTTC
TRBV6-5,TRBJ2-1,12,-,-,CASSHGGSEQFF,TGTGCCAGCAGTCACGGAGGGAGCGAGCAGTTCTTC
TRBV3-1/TRBV3-2,TRBJ2-1,15,-,-,CASSLRPTTYNEQFF,TGTGCCAGCAGCCTTCGACCGACTACATACAATGAGCAGTTCTTC
TRBV12-3/TRBV12-4,TRBJ1-1,12,-,-,CASSLVGLEAFF,TGTGCCAGCAGTTTAGTGGGCCTTGAAGCTTTCTTT
TRBV5-6,TRBJ2-4,16,TRBD1,-,CASSFGTGGLRNIQYF,TGTGCCAGCAGCTTCGGGACAGGGGGCTTGAGGAACATTCAGTACTTC
TRBV6-5,TRBJ2-7,15,TRBD1,once,CASTHEGTGRGEQYF,TGTGCCAGCACCCACGAGGGGACAGGGCGTGGGGAGCAGTACTTC
TRBV19,TRBJ1-6,14,TRBD1,-,CASKDRGLGSPLHF,TGTGCCAGTAAGGACAGGGGGCTCGGTTCACCCCTCCACTTT
TRBV5-8,TRBJ1-2,14,-,-,CASSFKIVSYGYTF,TGTGCCAGCAGCTTTAAGATTGTCAGCTATGGCTACACCTTC
TRBV19,TRBJ1-1,13,-,-,CASSMGRAAEAFF,TGTGCCAGTAGTATGGGCAGGGCAGCTGAAGCTTTCTTT
TRBV28,TRBJ2-1,15,TRBD2,few,CASSETSGGALEQFF,TGTGCCAGCAGCGAGACTAGCGGGGGGGCCCTTGAGCAGTTCTTC
TRBV6-1,TRBJ1-1,18,TRBD1,-,CASSEARRGLILGAEAFF,TGTGCCAGCAGTGAGGCGAGGAGGGGGCTAATTCTAGGCGCTGAAGCTTTCTTT
TRBV9,TRBJ2-5,16,-,-,CASSTDGQWSGETQYF,TGTGCCAGCAGCACGGACGGACAGTGGTCGGGGGAGACCCAGTACTTC
TRBV5-4,TRBJ2-7,16,-,-,CASSLGGGAGLYEQYF,TGTGCCAGCAGCTTAGGGGGAGGGGCCGGCCTTTACGAGCAGTACTTC
TRBV2,TRBJ2-1,13,TRBD1,-,CASNGQGAWEQFF,TGTGCCAGCAACGGACAGGGGGCTTGGGAGCAGTTCTTC
TRBV4-3,TRBJ1-6,18,-,-,CASSQDMVRTGSAPPLHF,TGCGCCAGCAGCCAAGACATGGTCAGGACGGGGAGTGCCCCACCCCTCCACTTT
TRBV4-1,TRBJ1-5,16,TRBD1,-,CASSQEGGARGQPQHF,TGCGCCAGCAGCCAAGAAGGGGGCGCGAGGGGTCAGCCCCAGCATTTT
TRBV7-2,TRBJ1-3,14,-,few,CASSLEQGFHTIYF,TGTGCCAGCAGCTTAGAACAGGGTTTTCACACCATATATTTT
TRBV6-5,TRBJ2-7,14,TRBD1,-,CASTWDRGGVEQYF,TGTGCCAGCACCTGGGACAGGGGCGGAGTCGAGCAGTACTTC
TRBV18,TRBJ1-2,14,-,-,CASSPGDARGGYTF,TGTGCCAGCTCACCAGGAGACGCCCGTGGAGGCTACACCTTC
TRBV25-1,TRBJ2-3,13,-,-,CASRAGSTDTQYF,TGTGCCAGCAGGGCGGGAAGCACAGATACGCAGTATTTT
TRBV24-1,TRBJ1-2,14,-,-,CATSDLLRDYGYTF,TGTGCCACCAGTGATTTGTTGCGGGACTATGGCTACACCTTC
TRBV5-1,TRBJ1-4,14,-,-,CASSLDIFNEKLFF,TGCGCCAGCAGCTTGGATATCTTTAATGAAAAACTGTTTTTT